This note documents a single TCR beta chain sequence. Antigen unknown. The CDR3 is made up of 15 amino acids. Per the germline V gene, CDR1 is SGHTA and CDR2 is FQGNSA. This sample is drawn from a study of blood T cells in healthy people across ages. Isolation yielded PBMCs, at least 7 million per sample, in every case. General observations from the study: With unsorted PBMCs, a conclusive comparison of naive versus antigen-experienced cells was not possible. Those diversity estimates obtained from one million T cells were thought to be underestimates. The unknown donor CMV status may have confounded expanded clonotype changes.

A second PCR, run for roughly 6 to 11 cycles, used a sample-barcoded 5' primer plus a J-beta primer mix. TCRdb used MiXCR to reprocess the 5' RACE reads, holding one entry per CDR3 protein. Of approximately 810,000 distinct CDR3 sequences in the sample, roughly 40% were seen once. The source material was blood. This TCR came from a man between 18 and 35 years old in good health. This chain links TRBV7-2 with TRBJ2-4; D may correspond to TRBD1 or TRBD2 (5 bases each). The J call may be mistaken, given a closer DNA end match to TRBJ2-5. CDR3 protein: CASSLGGASQETQYF. The CDR3 coding sequence is TGTGCCAGCAGCTTAGGAGGGGCCTCCCAAGAGACCCAGTACTTC.